The T cell receptor beta chain under discussion was sequenced for a study of CD8 T cell repertoires and HIV-1 epitope variants. Overall study context: IL-2, IL-7 and IL-15 were added on days 3 and 7 of 10-day cultures.

As for this clone: Its antigen is not identified.

Study findings and constraints: Most of the nine antigen-specific clonotypes appeared cross-reactive to autologous or escape variants.

CDR3 length: 16 amino acids. The V gene's germline CDR1 is SGHTA and CDR2 FQGNSA. V gave up 0 bases and J gave up 7 bases; unmatched junction bases: 8. Libraries were prepared by immunoSEQ multiplex PCR; TCRdb keeps only in-frame clonotypes and omits some of them. The sample gives some 87,000 clones, roughly 81% of which show up once; approximately 24% is in the top ten. Sequenced input: uncultured baseline CD8+ T cells from peripheral blood mononuclear cells (PBMCs). This TCR came from a male donor with HIV. The chain carries TRBV7-2 and TRBJ2-2; the match to TRBD2 covers 7 bases. CDR3 sequence reads: CASSLALPGGSGELFF. CDR3 sequence (DNA): TGTGCCAGCAGCTTAGCTTTACCGGGGGGTAGCGGGGAGCTGTTTTTT.